Given below is one T cell receptor beta chain in context. How the authors handled the data: Amplifying reference gene primers gave estimates of nucleated cell counts. Method: immunoSEQ multiplex PCR; TCRdb's copy keeps in-frame clones and lacks some. Clone size and V and J calls were adopted from that table, with D and trimming inferred from the DNA. Here the sample spans about 50,000 clones, about 90% being singletons. This entry is derived from a study of blood T cell repertoires in COVID-19. The wider study: Acute-phase and convalescent COVID-19 samples originated in the United States, Italy and Spain. Nucleic acid was either cDNA or gDNA, and it came from T cells, B-cell-depleted T cells, or PBMCs.

Germline lookup yields CDR1 SQVTM and CDR2 ANQGSEA. Deletions cut 0 bases from V and 9 bases from J, with 14 bases between. The CDR3 spans 13 residues. This sequence originates from a human donor with active COVID-19. The donor label of this sample is uncertain. The V and J genes are TRBV29-1 and TRBJ1-1, with D tentatively TRBD1 (5 bases). The material sequenced was peripheral blood. The CDR3 here is CSVEEGALIQAFF. CDR3 nucleotide sequence: TGCAGCGTTGAAGAAGGGGCGCTTATCCAAGCTTTCTTT.